A single sample is the source of the 19 T cell receptor beta chains below, sequenced in a study of cytomegalovirus exposure and HLA in healthy donors. The PCR had 60 Vbeta and 13 Jbeta primers. TCRdb's table, derived via immunoSEQ multiplex PCR, lists solely in-frame clones and lacks some. The table includes about 140,000 clones, about 61% detected once. Input material: PBMCs. The receptors derive from a male donor in good health and CMV-seronegative.

This clone was observed a handful of times. The V gene is TRBV11-2, the J gene TRBJ1-1, with a weak D call TRBD1 (5 bases). V was trimmed by 4 bases and J by 7 bases, leaving 10 bases between them. This CDR3 is built from 12 residues. Germline values: CDR1 SGHAT, CDR2 FQNNGV. The CDR3 sequence: CASSSPGGEAFF. The CDR3 DNA sequence: TGTGCCAGCAGCTCTCCCGGGGGTGAAGCTTTCTTT.

This chain connects TRBV2 to TRBJ2-7; TRBD2 matches at 8 bases. The CDR3 sequence is 16 residues long. Trimming took 3 bases from V and 0 from J; bases not matched to a gene: 7. Germline V lookup: CDR1 SNHLY, CDR2 FYNNEI. Written as DNA, the CDR3 is TGTGCCAGCAGTGACACCCAGCGGGGGACCTCCTACGAGCAGTACTTC. Its protein product is CASSDTQRGTSYEQYF.

V and J are TRBV6-5 and TRBJ1-1; D is ambiguous. Trimming pared 5 bases from V and 5 bases from J, leaving 12 bases between. This CDR3 contains 13 residues. Germline-derived CDR1 and CDR2 are MNHEY and SVGAGI. CDR3 nucleotide sequence: TGTGCCAGCAGTGAAGCGCGGGCGACTGAAGCTTTCTTT. As protein: CASSEARATEAFF.

This rearrangement joins TRBV5-1 to TRBJ2-3, with 13 bases fitting TRBD2. The CDR3 sequence is 17 residues long. Losses at the gene ends were 0 bases for V and 3 bases for J; bases not matched to a gene: 4. Per the germline V gene, CDR1 is SGHRS and CDR2 is YFSETQ. CDR3 protein: CASSLEGTSGATDTQYF. The CDR3 DNA is TGCGCCAGCAGCTTGGAAGGGACTAGCGGGGCGACAGATACGCAGTATTTT.

The rearrangement links TRBV12-5 to TRBJ1-5; 8 nucleotides align to TRBD1. Per the germline V gene, CDR1 is LGHNT and CDR2 is FRNRAP. V shed 4 bases and J 4 bases; nucleotides not matched to a gene: 3. The CDR3 totals 14 residues. The CDR3: CASGSWTGNQPQHF. The CDR3 nucleotides are TGTGCTAGTGGTTCATGGACAGGGAATCAGCCCCAGCATTTT.

V and J are TRBV27 and TRBJ2-2, with 7 positions matching TRBD1. After removal of 3 bases from V and 2 bases from J, the junction contained 9 bases not matched to a gene. From germline, CDR1 is MNHEY and CDR2 SMNVEV (reference sequence). The length of the CDR3 is 17 residues. CDR3 DNA: TGTGCCAGCAGTTTCCTCAGGACAGGACTTAACACCGGGGAGCTGTTTTTT. This codes for CASSFLRTGLNTGELFF.

The chain links TRBV6-1 to TRBJ1-2; TRBD1 aligns across 7 bases. Germline V gene lookup returns CDR1 MNHNS and CDR2 SASEGT. This CDR3 contains 12 residues. V lost 8 bases, J lost 6 bases, and 6 bases stayed unmatched. CDR3 region: CASRRGQDGYTF. The CDR3 bases are TGTGCCAGCCGGAGGGGGCAGGATGGCTACACCTTC.

The V call is TRBV2, the J call TRBJ1-4, with no clear D. Germline V gene sequence: CDR1 SNHLY, CDR2 FYNNEI. The CDR3 sequence is 14 residues long. V was clipped by 6 bases and J by 0 bases, with 8 bases between them. CDR3 bases: TGTGCCAGCAGAGGAGCCGCAACTAATGAAAAACTGTTTTTT. This translates into CASRGAATNEKLFF.

Only a few counts were recorded for this clone. The chain combines TRBV10-3 with TRBJ2-2; D may be TRBD1 (6 bases). Trimming cost V 6 bases and J 11 bases, with 16 bases left between them. Looked up from germline, CDR1 is ENHRY and CDR2 is SYGVKD. This CDR3 has 13 amino acids. CDR3 DNA: TGTGCCATCAGCCAACTAACCGGGACAGAGCTGTTTTTT. It yields the protein CAISQLTGTELFF.

This clone showed up just a few times. The chain is built from TRBV27 and TRBJ1-1; TRBD1 matches 9 bases. Germline CDR1 reads MNHEY; CDR2 reads SMNVEV (reference sequence). The CDR3 consists of 14 residues. J was trimmed by 5 bases and V by 5 bases; bases with no gene match: 6. The CDR3 reads CASSATGGLTEAFF. CDR3 DNA: TGTGCCAGCAGTGCCACAGGGGGCTTGACTGAAGCTTTCTTT.

This chain joins TRBV29-1 and TRBJ2-2; tentative D call: TRBD2 (5 bases). Trimming took 7 bases from V and 4 from J, leaving 10 bases between them. Per the germline V gene, CDR1 is SQVTM and CDR2 is ANQGSEA. There are 12 residues in the CDR3. For the CDR3, the DNA is TGCAGCGCACTAGACATCACCGGGGAGCTGTTTTTT. Protein product: CSALDITGELFF.

The CDR3 loop reads CASRWTSGGFYEQYF. As DNA, the CDR3 is TGTGCCAGCAGGTGGACTAGCGGGGGGTTCTACGAGCAGTACTTC. The chain joins TRBV2 to TRBJ2-7; 14 nucleotides line up with TRBD2. With 6 bases clipped from V and 3 bases from J, the junction kept 4 bases outside the gene matches. The germline CDR1 and CDR2 sequences are SNHLY and FYNNEI. The CDR3 runs to 15 residues.

The chain couples TRBV28 to TRBJ2-7; TRBD2 is a possible D gene (7 bases). V was clipped by 4 bases and J by 4 bases, with 14 bases between them. The length of the CDR3 is 14 residues. Germline-derived CDR1 and CDR2 are MDHEN and SYDVKM. This chain's CDR3 is CASSYGGGGYEQYF. The CDR3, as DNA: TGTGCCAGCAGTTATGGGGGAGGGGGATACGAGCAGTACTTC.

This chain uses TRBV6-5 with TRBJ2-2, with D possibly being TRBD1 (5 bases). V was pared by 2 bases and J by 1 base, with 11 bases between. Germline V CDR1 and CDR2: MNHEY, SVGAGI. The CDR3 sequence is 16 residues long. CDR3 bases: TGTGCCAGCAGTTACGAGACAGTCCAGAACACCGGGGAGCTGTTTTTT. Translating gives CASSYETVQNTGELFF.

In this sample, this clone turned up a few times. The chain has TRBV15 and TRBJ2-5; possibly TRBD2 for D (5 bases). This CDR3 has 13 residues. The V end was cut by 6 bases, the J end by 3 bases, with 11 bases between. Looked up from germline, CDR1 is LNHNV and CDR2 is YYDKDF (reference sequence). The CDR3 here is CATSRGSEETQYF. CDR3 nucleotide sequence: TGTGCCACCAGTCGGGGTTCAGAAGAGACCCAGTACTTC.

This clone has just one count. The V gene is TRBV5-1, the J gene TRBJ2-1; 9 bases are shared with TRBD2. The germline V gene encodes CDR1 SGHRS and CDR2 YFSETQ. The CDR3 sequence is 17 residues long. V gave up 3 bases and J gave up 2 bases; unmatched junction bases: 9. The CDR3 region is CASSSMGTSKAYNEQFF. CDR3 nucleotide sequence: TGCGCCAGCAGCTCCATGGGGACTAGCAAAGCCTACAATGAGCAGTTCTTC.

The rearrangement uses TRBV28 and TRBJ1-5; TRBD1 might be the D (5 bases). Germline CDR1 MDHEN, CDR2 SYDVKM. V shed 5 bases and J shed 2 bases, with 13 bases lying between them. The CDR3 consists of 15 residues. The CDR3 DNA follows: TGTGCCAGCAGTCCTAGGAGGGGAGGCAATCAGCCCCAGCATTTT. Encoded protein: CASSPRRGGNQPQHF.

The J gene is TRBJ1-2, the V gene TRBV19; tentatively, D is TRBD1 (6 bases). Germline loops: CDR1 LNHDA, CDR2 SQIVND (reference sequence). Trimming left V 3 bases short and J 6 bases short, with 14 bases between. The CDR3 contains 14 residues. The CDR3 region is CASSIVRQANGYTF. The CDR3 nucleotides read TGTGCCAGTAGTATCGTGCGACAGGCCAATGGCTACACCTTC.

V is TRBV5-1 and J is TRBJ1-2, with D maybe TRBD1 (6 bases). Germline V CDR1 and CDR2: SGHRS, YFSETQ. This CDR3 has 12 amino acids. V was clipped by 4 bases and J by 5 bases, with 9 bases between them. CDR3 in DNA: TGCGCCAGCAGCGAGGGGGGGTATGGCTACACCTTC. This gives the protein CASSEGGYGYTF.